This TCR beta chain was recovered during a study of T cell changes during pregnancy in multiple sclerosis. CDR1 is MNHEY and CDR2 is SMNVEV in the germline V gene (reference sequence). The CDR3 runs to 15 residues. V was trimmed by 5 bases and J by 10 bases, leaving 23 bases between them. Clones were read by immunoSEQ multiplex PCR, and TCRdb kept only the in-frame ones, dropping some. The sample has some 70,000 clones, approximately 92% seen once. This clone was seen a single time. Material: CD8+ T cells from peripheral blood mononuclear cells, obtained in the third trimester of pregnancy. The V and J genes are TRBV27 and TRBJ1-2; TRBD1 might be the D (5 bases). This TCR derives from a female donor in good health, enrolled as a control in a pregnancy study. The chain's CDR3 is CASSRSTSRGYDYTF. The CDR3 nucleotides read TGTGCCAGCAGTAGATCGACTTCAAGGGGATACGACTACACCTTC.